The 25 T cell receptor beta chains in this list originate from one sample, sequenced in a study of T cell responses to AZD1222 COVID-19 vaccine. Generated by immunoSEQ multiplex PCR, the TCRdb table keeps only in-frame clones and is missing some. In the table there are 90,000 to 150,000 clones, more than 70% of which are singletons. Sequencing was performed on peripheral blood, taken 28 days after the second AZD1222 dose. The receptor set was obtained from an adult who received the AZD1222 COVID-19 vaccine.

This chain connects TRBV29-1 to TRBJ1-1, with D possibly TRBD1 on 5 matching bases. There are 13 residues in the CDR3. The germline V and J ends were trimmed by 4 bases and 6 bases, with 15 bases remaining between them. Germline V gene data show CDR1 as SQVTM and CDR2 as ANQGSEA. In DNA form, the CDR3 reads TGCAGCGTTGTGGCCGGGGCCGGGGCTGAAGCTTTCTTT. Its translation: CSVVAGAGAEAFF.

This chain links TRBV30 with TRBJ2-3; D is undetermined. V lost 0 bases and J lost 0, with 10 bases in between. Germline lookup yields CDR1 GTSNPN and CDR2 SVGIG (reference sequence). This CDR3 contains 15 residues. CDR3 DNA sequence: TGTGCCTGGAGTGTAGGGCAGGTTAGCACAGATACGCAGTATTTT. Translation: CAWSVGQVSTDTQYF.

The V call is TRBV11-2, the J call TRBJ2-1; D perhaps matches TRBD2 (6 bases). CDR1 and CDR2 from the germline V gene are SGHAT and FQNNGV. The CDR3 loop spans 13 amino acids. V lost 0 bases to trimming and J lost 10 bases, with 10 bases between them. The chain's CDR3 is CASSLDPRGEQFF. CDR3 DNA sequence: TGTGCCAGCAGCTTAGATCCCCGGGGGGAGCAGTTCTTC.

V and J are TRBV7-3 and TRBJ1-1; maybe TRBD1 (6 bases). Trimming stripped 5 bases from V and 5 bases from J, with 12 bases between. CDR1 is SGHTA, CDR2 FQGTGA, per germline. This CDR3 has 13 amino acids. In DNA form, the CDR3 reads TGTGCCAGCAGCACACAGGGAGGGACTGAAGCTTTCTTT. Translated, it gives CASSTQGGTEAFF.

The chain has TRBV29-1 and TRBJ1-1, with TRBD1 matching 7 bases. The junction had 3 bases not matched to a gene; V was cut back by 4 bases and J by 1 base. Per the germline V gene, CDR1 is SQVTM and CDR2 is ANQGSEA. CDR3 length: 13 residues. In DNA form, the CDR3 reads TGCAGCGTTGGAGGGGGCCCGAACACTGAAGCTTTCTTT. It is translated as CSVGGGPNTEAFF. The whole variable domain, remainder taken from reference TRBV29-1 and TRBJ1-1, is SAVISQKPSRDICQRGTSLTIQCQVDSQVTMMFWYRQQPGQSLTLIATANQGSEATYESGFVIDKFPISRPNLTFSTLTVSNMSPEDSSIYLCSVGGGPNTEAFFGQGTRLTVV.

This sequence joins TRBV6-5 and TRBJ2-7; D not resolved. This CDR3 contains 12 residues. Germline V lookup: CDR1 MNHEY, CDR2 SVGAGI. Trimming shortened V by 5 bases and J by 5 bases, and 10 bases separated the two germline ends. The CDR3 DNA sequence: TGTGCCAGCAGTCAGGCCGCCCACGAGCAGTACTTC. Its translation is CASSQAAHEQYF.

This clone was detected only once. The chain carries TRBV6-2 or TRBV6-3 and TRBJ2-7; 7 bases map to TRBD2. V was pared by 2 bases and J by 0 bases, with 4 bases of the junction left unmatched. The CDR3 is made up of 15 amino acids. CDR1 MNHEY and CDR2 SVGEGT come from the germline V gene. DNA for the CDR3: TGTGCCAGCAGTTACACTAGCGATAGCTCCTACGAGCAGTACTTC. Translation gives CASSYTSDSSYEQYF.

This chain uses TRBV7-9 with TRBJ1-1; D is uncertain. CDR3 size: 13 residues. Trimming stripped 8 bases from V and 6 bases from J, with 16 bases between. The V gene's germline CDR1 is SEHNR and CDR2 FQNEAQ (reference sequence). CDR3 nucleotide sequence: TGTGCCAGCTCCCGAGGATCGCAGGCTGAAGCTTTCTTT. Protein: CASSRGSQAEAFF.

The J gene is TRBJ1-4, the V gene TRBV27, with 7 bases that match TRBD1. Germline CDR1 reads MNHEY; CDR2 reads SMNVEV (reference sequence). The CDR3 covers 15 residues. Losses at the gene ends were 6 bases for V and 0 bases for J; bases not matched to a gene: 4. The CDR3 DNA sequence: TGTGCCAGCAGGAGACAGGGCCCAACTAATGAAAAACTGTTTTTT. It codes for CASRRQGPTNEKLFF.

The V call is TRBV6-5, the J call TRBJ2-3; TRBD1 matches at 9 bases. Unmatched junction bases numbered 4, after V lost 0 bases and J lost 3 bases. The CDR3 contains 16 residues. CDR1 is MNHEY, CDR2 SVGAGI, per germline. The CDR3 reads CASSYSTGTGTDTQYF. In nucleotides, the CDR3 is TGTGCCAGCAGTTACTCGACAGGGACAGGGACAGATACGCAGTATTTT.

The V and J genes are TRBV7-6 and TRBJ2-3, with 10 positions matching TRBD1. The germline V gene encodes CDR1 SGHVS and CDR2 FNYEAQ. J was trimmed by 1 base and V by 6 bases; bases with no gene match: 19. This CDR3 comprises 20 residues. Here the CDR3 DNA reads TGTGCCAGCAGTTTATATCCGGGACAGGGGTTCTCTTCCGGCACAGATACGCAGTATTTT. As protein: CASSLYPGQGFSSGTDTQYF.

The chain couples TRBV19 to TRBJ1-5; D may be TRBD1 (6 bases). Germline V lookup: CDR1 LNHDA, CDR2 SQIVND (reference sequence). The CDR3 runs to 12 residues. Trimming left V 8 bases short and J 6 bases short, with 11 bases between. This chain's CDR3 is CASGQGFQPQHF. The CDR3 bases are TGTGCCAGTGGGCAGGGGTTTCAGCCCCAGCATTTT.

About this clone: This specimen includes other DNA sequences encoding the same CDR3. This chain joins TRBV25-1 and TRBJ1-5; D gene unclear. Germline loops: CDR1 MGHDK, CDR2 SYGVNS. V lost 1 base to trimming and J lost 1 base, with 5 bases between them. This CDR3 region has 14 residues. This chain's CDR3 is CASSESGSNQPQHF. CDR3 DNA: TGTGCCAGCAGTGAATCCGGCAGCAATCAGCCCCAGCATTTT.

The chain combines TRBV3-1 (or the pseudogene TRBV3-2) with TRBJ2-7, with TRBD2 identical over 10 bases. The germline V gene has CDR1 LGHDT and CDR2 YNNKEL (reference sequence). The CDR3 consists of 14 residues. V trimming: 3 bases; J trimming: 7 bases; junction bases outside the gene matches: 6. The CDR3 sequence: CASSQLAGGGEQYF. Written as DNA, the CDR3 is TGTGCCAGCAGCCAGTTAGCGGGAGGAGGTGAGCAGTACTTC.

The gene calls are TRBV9 and TRBJ2-7; D gene ambiguous. CDR1 SGDLS and CDR2 YYNGEE come from the germline V gene. CDR3 size: 15 residues. Deletions cut 1 base from V and 0 bases from J, with 11 bases between. The CDR3 DNA follows: TGTGCCAGCAGCGTATTCGACACGAGCTCCTACGAGCAGTACTTC. As protein: CASSVFDTSSYEQYF.

The chain couples TRBV2 to TRBJ2-5; TRBD2 agrees at 7 bases. The CDR3 is 15 residues long. V lost 6 bases and J lost 2; bases outside the gene matches: 9. CDR1 is SNHLY, CDR2 FYNNEI, per germline. As DNA, the CDR3 is TGTGCCAGCAGACCTGGTGCTAGCGGTCAAGAGACCCAGTACTTC. Translated: CASRPGASGQETQYF.

The V and J genes are TRBV19 and TRBJ2-5; 7 nucleotides agree with TRBD2. Germline V CDR1 and CDR2: LNHDA, SQIVND (reference sequence). The CDR3 covers 15 residues. Trimming at V came to 11 bases and at J to 5 bases, leaving 17 bases not matched to a gene. The chain's CDR3 is CASLPRDQAGETQYF. The CDR3 coding sequence is TGTGCCTCCCTCCCCCGGGACCAAGCGGGGGAGACCCAGTACTTC.

This clone was observed once. The chain couples TRBV3-1 (or the pseudogene TRBV3-2) to TRBJ2-4; TRBD2 matches at 7 bases. CDR1 and CDR2 (germline): LGHDT, YNNKEL (reference sequence). The J segment lost 11 bases and the V segment lost 5 bases, leaving 9 bases of the junction unmatched. The CDR3 loop spans 13 amino acids. CDR3 protein: CASSFPRGRVQYF. In DNA form, the CDR3 reads TGTGCCAGCAGCTTCCCGCGGGGGAGGGTTCAGTACTTC.

The V call is TRBV2, the J call TRBJ2-7; possible D gene TRBD2, 6 bases. CDR3 length: 13 amino acids. V lost 4 bases and J lost 2, with 9 bases in between. CDR1 and CDR2 (germline): SNHLY, FYNNEI. Here the CDR3 DNA reads TGTGCCAGCAGTGGGGGACTCACCTACGAGCAGTACTTC. Translation gives CASSGGLTYEQYF.

The rearrangement uses TRBV5-1 and TRBJ2-1, with D perhaps matching TRBD2 (5 bases). The CDR3 loop spans 14 amino acids. The V and J ends lost 5 bases and 0 bases respectively, with 9 bases between them. Germline V gene lookup returns CDR1 SGHRS and CDR2 YFSETQ. CDR3 sequence: CASRTRDSYNEQFF. CDR3 coding DNA: TGCGCCAGCAGGACCCGGGACTCCTACAATGAGCAGTTCTTC.

This clone was recorded only once. The CDR3 nucleotides read TGTGCCAGCAGCCCGGGACTAGCGGTAACCTACGAGCAGTACTTC. Amino acids: CASSPGLAVTYEQYF. The V gene is TRBV5-4, the J gene TRBJ2-7, with 11 bases aligning to TRBD2. The CDR3 extends over 15 amino acids. Germline-derived CDR1 and CDR2 are SGHNT and YYREEE (reference sequence). V gave up 4 bases and J gave up 2 bases; unmatched junction bases: 5. The full variable domain, completed using reference TRBV5-4 and TRBJ2-7, is ETGVTQSPTHLIKTRGQQVTLRCSSQSGHNTVSWYQQALGQGPQFIFQYYREEENGRGNFPPRFSGLQFPNYSSELNVNALELDDSALYLCASSPGLAVTYEQYFGPGTRLTVT.

The chain has TRBV6-2 or TRBV6-3 and TRBJ1-5; D is undetermined. CDR1 MNHEY and CDR2 SVGEGT come from the germline V gene. V lost 6 bases and J 6 bases, leaving 18 bases between the germline ends. This CDR3 comprises 15 residues. The CDR3 sequence is CASSRRHGEGQPQHF. The CDR3 nucleotides read TGTGCCAGCAGCCGTAGACACGGGGAGGGTCAGCCCCAGCATTTT.

V is TRBV12-3 or TRBV12-4 and J is TRBJ2-1; D may be TRBD2 (5 bases). V was trimmed by 6 bases and J by 8 bases, leaving 14 bases between them. The CDR3 contains 13 residues. This chain's CDR3 is CASRPTSTDEQFF. CDR3 nucleotide sequence: TGTGCCAGCAGACCCACTAGTACCGATGAGCAGTTCTTC.

This rearrangement joins TRBV28 to TRBJ1-6, with D possibly being TRBD1 (5 bases). The CDR3 sequence is 13 residues long. Trimming removed 3 bases at V and 9 bases at J, with 9 bases between. Germline V gene data show CDR1 as MDHEN and CDR2 as SYDVKM. CDR3 coding DNA: TGTGCCAGCAGTTTGTGGGACTCTTCACCCCTCCACTTT. It specifies CASSLWDSSPLHF.

The V gene is TRBV6-5, the J gene TRBJ1-4; D possibly corresponds to TRBD1 (5 bases). CDR1 and CDR2 (germline): MNHEY, SVGAGI. The CDR3 contains 14 residues. Trimming took 0 bases from V and 7 from J, leaving 9 bases between them. The CDR3 DNA reads as TGTGCCAGCAGTTACTCGAATGGGGGTGAAAAACTGTTTTTT. Translating gives CASSYSNGGEKLFF.